The 24 T cell receptor beta chains below all came from one sample that was sequenced in a study of cytomegalovirus exposure and HLA in healthy donors. PCR employed 60 Vbeta and 13 Jbeta primers. Libraries were prepared by immunoSEQ multiplex PCR; TCRdb keeps only in-frame clonotypes and omits some of them. The sample has about 170,000 clones; roughly 80% are singletons. Source material: PBMCs. These TCRs come from a woman younger than 35 in good health and CMV-seropositive.

This clone was seen a few times. The chain has TRBV4-1 and TRBJ1-5, with 8 bases fitting TRBD1. Germline V gene sequence: CDR1 MGHRA, CDR2 YSYEKL. There are 16 residues in the CDR3. V dropped 5 bases and J dropped 4; count of bases not matched to a gene: 10. CDR3 coding DNA: TGCGCCAGCAGCTTTACCACAGGGGGACTAAATCAGCCCCAGCATTTT. This codes for CASSFTTGGLNQPQHF.

The chain recombines TRBV2 with TRBJ2-1; TRBD2 agrees at 10 bases. Germline CDR1 is SNHLY and CDR2 is FYNNEI. With V trimmed by 4 bases and J by 3 bases, 6 bases remained unmatched. This CDR3 is 16 amino acids long. In DNA, the CDR3 is TGTGCCAGCAGTGCAGTCGCTAGCGGGGGCTACAATGAGCAGTTCTTC. The encoded protein is CASSAVASGGYNEQFF.

The V and J genes are TRBV2 and TRBJ2-1, with D possibly matching TRBD1 (6 bases). The CDR3 contains 14 residues. Trimming pared 7 bases from V and 0 bases from J, leaving 10 bases between. Germline V CDR1 and CDR2: SNHLY, FYNNEI. The CDR3 nucleotides read TGTGCCAGCATTCAGGGGTACTCCTACAATGAGCAGTTCTTC. Protein sequence: CASIQGYSYNEQFF. The full variable domain, with the rest looked up from reference TRBV2 and TRBJ2-1, is EPEVTQTPSHQVTQMGQEVILRCVPISNHLYFYWYRQILGQKVEFLVSFYNNEISEKSEIFDDQFSVERPDGSNFTLKIRSTKLEDSAMYFCASIQGYSYNEQFFGPGTRLTVL.

This clone was found a few times. J is TRBJ1-1 and V is TRBV6-5, with D unclear. The CDR3 loop spans 12 amino acids. Germline V lookup: CDR1 MNHEY, CDR2 SVGAGI. The V gene lost 10 bases and the J gene lost 1 base, with 10 bases spanning the gap. CDR3: CATLRGNTEAFF. Here the CDR3 DNA reads TGTGCCACCCTGCGGGGGAACACTGAAGCTTTCTTT.

The J gene is TRBJ2-5, the V gene TRBV7-9; D uncertain. The V and J ends lost 5 bases and 2 bases respectively, with 12 bases between them. Germline CDR1 reads SEHNR; CDR2 reads FQNEAQ (reference sequence). There are 14 residues in the CDR3. The CDR3 DNA follows: TGTGCCAGCAGCAGTATCATGAGGCAAGAGACCCAGTACTTC. Translation: CASSSIMRQETQYF.

The rearrangement joins TRBV21-1 to TRBJ2-7; the tabulated D call, TRBD2, remains unverified against the DNA. TRBV21-1 is listed as a pseudogene. The CDR3 runs to 16 residues. The CDR3 here is CASSKEGRGPSYEQYF. CDR3 sequence (DNA): TGTGCCAGCAGCAAAGAGGGGAGGGGTCCCTCCTACGAGCAGTACTTC.

V is TRBV7-4 and J is TRBJ2-7; 12 nucleotides align to TRBD2. This CDR3 has 14 amino acids. J was trimmed by 12 bases and V by 0 bases; bases with no gene match: 6. Germline V CDR1 and CDR2: SGHVT, SQSDAQ. DNA of the CDR3: TGTGCCAGCAGCTTAGCGACTAGCGGGGGCCGAGGGTACTTC. Amino acids: CASSLATSGGRGYF.

This rearrangement joins TRBV19 to TRBJ2-1; D is undetermined. The V end lost 6 bases, the J end lost 5 bases, and 14 bases lay between the germline ends. The CDR3 extends over 14 amino acids. In germline, CDR1 is LNHDA, CDR2 SQIVND (reference sequence). CDR3 sequence reads: CASRLQPGNNEQFF. Here the CDR3 DNA reads TGTGCCAGTAGATTACAGCCCGGCAACAATGAGCAGTTCTTC.

CDR3 region: CASRKENIGTEAFF. The CDR3 DNA follows: TGCGCCAGCAGAAAAGAGAATATCGGTACTGAAGCTTTCTTT. The V call is TRBV5-1, the J call TRBJ1-1; D unresolved. Germline CDR1 and CDR2: SGHRS and YFSETQ. The CDR3 is 14 amino acids. Trimming removed 5 bases at V and 5 bases at J, with 16 bases between.

The J gene is TRBJ1-2, the V gene TRBV28, with D perhaps matching TRBD1 (6 bases). Germline CDR1 is MDHEN and CDR2 is SYDVKM. The CDR3 runs 14 residues. Deletions cut 5 bases from V and 4 bases from J, with 14 bases between. DNA of the CDR3: TGTGCCAGCAGTGTAAACAGGGCAGGCTATGGCTACACCTTC. This sequence encodes CASSVNRAGYGYTF.

V and J are TRBV29-1 and TRBJ2-7; 12 bases map to TRBD1. J lost 7 bases, V lost 5 bases, and 6 bases had no gene match. There are 13 residues in the CDR3. Germline CDR1 and CDR2: SQVTM and ANQGSEA. The CDR3 reads CSVLGQGAGEQYF. Here the CDR3 DNA reads TGCAGCGTTTTGGGACAGGGGGCGGGAGAGCAGTACTTC.

The chain is built from TRBV4-1 and TRBJ1-2, with D uncertain. The CDR3 consists of 16 residues. Trimming left V 0 bases short and J 13 bases short, with 24 bases between. CDR1 and CDR2 from the germline V gene are MGHRA and YSYEKL. The CDR3, as DNA: TGCGCCAGCAGCCAAGATTATAACCGCGGCAAGGCCCTCCTCACCTTC. Translated: CASSQDYNRGKALLTF.

This clone has a single count. The chain's CDR3 is CAWMGHPTEAFF. CDR3 nucleotides: TGTGCCTGGATGGGACACCCCACTGAAGCTTTCTTT. The genes are TRBV30 and TRBJ1-1, with D possibly TRBD1 on 6 matching bases. The germline V gene encodes CDR1 GTSNPN and CDR2 SVGIG (reference sequence). The CDR3 sequence is 12 residues long. V was pared by 4 bases and J by 4 bases, with 10 bases between.

This chain uses TRBV27 with TRBJ2-3; TRBD2 might be the D (6 bases). The CDR3 length is 15 residues. V lost 4 bases, J lost 1 base, and 12 bases lay in between. Germline CDR1 reads MNHEY; CDR2 reads SMNVEV (reference sequence). The CDR3 DNA reads TGTGCCAGCAGTTACCCGGGGGTGGGCACAGATACGCAGTATTTT. This translates into CASSYPGVGTDTQYF.

This clone was picked up one time. The chain links TRBV7-9 to TRBJ1-1; 7 bases are a match to TRBD1. In germline, CDR1 is SEHNR, CDR2 FQNEAQ (reference sequence). Trimming at V came to 3 bases and at J to 4 bases, leaving 11 bases not matched to a gene. The CDR3 is made up of 16 amino acids. This chain's CDR3 is CASSLGLYQGGTEAFF. CDR3 nucleotides: TGTGCCAGCAGCTTGGGTTTGTATCAGGGGGGCACTGAAGCTTTCTTT.

This clone was seen more than once but under ten times. The chain employs TRBV11-2 and TRBJ1-1; D remains unclear. Trimming stripped 2 bases from V and 2 bases from J, with 9 bases between. Germline CDR1 SGHAT, CDR2 FQNNGV. CDR3 length: 14 residues. CDR3 in amino acids: CASSLSWRNTEAFF. CDR3 DNA sequence: TGTGCCAGCAGCTTAAGTTGGAGAAACACTGAAGCTTTCTTT.

The chain has TRBV2 and TRBJ2-1, with D possibly TRBD1 on 5 matching bases. CDR1 and CDR2 (germline): SNHLY, FYNNEI. This CDR3 contains 13 residues. V was shortened by 8 bases and J by 4 bases, with 12 bases between the two germline ends. DNA for the CDR3: TGTGCCAGCCAGAACAGGCCGTACAATGAGCAGTTCTTC. Its translation: CASQNRPYNEQFF.

This clone appeared a few times. This chain uses TRBV4-2 with TRBJ2-3; D uncertain. CDR1 LGHNA and CDR2 YNFKEQ come from the germline V gene. This CDR3 contains 13 residues. The V end lost 0 bases, the J end lost 11 bases, and 12 bases lay between the germline ends. The CDR3 DNA follows: TGTGCCAGCAGCCAAGAATTCCTAGGTGGGCAGTATTTT. This sequence encodes CASSQEFLGGQYF.

The chain carries TRBV6-6 and TRBJ1-3; the D gene is possibly TRBD1 (5 bases). Trimming stripped 6 bases from V and 0 bases from J, with 9 bases between. Germline-derived CDR1 and CDR2 are MNHNY and SVGAGI (reference sequence). CDR3 size: 14 residues. This CDR3 is CASRNQGSGNTIYF. CDR3 coding DNA: TGTGCCAGCAGGAACCAGGGCTCTGGAAACACCATATATTTT.

This clone was seen just once. V is TRBV6-5 and J is TRBJ1-1, with 7 bases lining up with TRBD1. The ends lost 7 bases at V and 4 bases at J; junction bases unmatched: 0. Germline V gene lookup returns CDR1 MNHEY and CDR2 SVGAGI. The CDR3 contains 11 residues. For the CDR3, the DNA is TGTGCCAGCAACAGGGGCACTGAAGCTTTCTTT. The encoded protein is CASNRGTEAFF.

This chain uses TRBV7-8 with TRBJ2-7, with D possibly TRBD1 on 6 matching bases. This CDR3 region has 13 residues. Per germline, CDR1 SGHVS and CDR2 FQNEAQ. V was cut by 3 bases and J by 9 bases, with 15 bases left in between. Here the CDR3 reads CASSLSQGQRQYF. The CDR3 region has the DNA TGTGCCAGCAGCTTGAGCCAGGGGCAGCGGCAGTACTTC.

V usage is TRBV7-2 and J usage is TRBJ2-3; 12 nucleotides match TRBD2. V lost 1 base and J lost 1; bases outside the gene matches: 3. The CDR3 loop spans 17 amino acids. The germline V gene has CDR1 SGHTA and CDR2 FQGNSA. CDR3 in amino acids: CASSLDGLAGRTDTQYF. In nucleotides, the CDR3 is TGTGCCAGCAGCTTAGATGGACTAGCGGGGCGCACAGATACGCAGTATTTT.

The rearrangement uses TRBV7-9 and TRBJ1-1; D remains ambiguous. The V end lost 2 bases, the J end lost 8 bases, and 15 bases lay between the germline ends. The CDR3 sequence is 14 residues long. Per germline, CDR1 SEHNR and CDR2 FQNEAQ (reference sequence). CDR3 sequence reads: CASSLLSHGGEAFF. CDR3 nucleotides: TGTGCCAGCAGCTTACTTAGTCACGGAGGGGAAGCTTTCTTT.

The chain recombines TRBV7-8 with TRBJ1-2; D gene ambiguous. Germline CDR1 is SGHVS and CDR2 is FQNEAQ. The CDR3 contains 14 residues. V dropped 1 base and J dropped 5 bases, with 11 bases sitting between them. CDR3 DNA: TGTGCCAGCAGCTTAGGTCTAGGAGGATATGGCTACACCTTC. This codes for CASSLGLGGYGYTF.